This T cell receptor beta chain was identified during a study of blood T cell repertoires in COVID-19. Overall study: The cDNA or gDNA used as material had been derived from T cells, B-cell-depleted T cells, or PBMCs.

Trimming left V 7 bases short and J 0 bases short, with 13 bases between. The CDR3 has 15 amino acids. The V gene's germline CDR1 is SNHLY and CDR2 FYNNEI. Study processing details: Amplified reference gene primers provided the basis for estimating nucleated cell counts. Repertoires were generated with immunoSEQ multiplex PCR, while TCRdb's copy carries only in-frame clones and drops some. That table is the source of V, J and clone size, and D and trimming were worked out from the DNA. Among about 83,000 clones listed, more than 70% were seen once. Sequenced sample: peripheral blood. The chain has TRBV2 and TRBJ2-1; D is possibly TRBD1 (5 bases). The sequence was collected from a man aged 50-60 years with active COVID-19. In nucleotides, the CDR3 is TGTGCCAGCATCTACGACAGCAGCTCCTACAATGAGCAGTTCTTC. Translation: CASIYDSSSYNEQFF.